The T cell receptor beta chain under discussion was sequenced for a study of cytomegalovirus exposure and HLA in healthy donors. Study-wide results and caveats: First-cohort TCR clusters tended to co-occur in the roughly 120 validation repertoires, a later analysis found. Listed as cytomegalovirus-associated were 164 TCR beta chains. High sensitivity and specificity were reportedly achieved when the classifier diagnosed cytomegalovirus status. Many donors carried some public TCRs, although rarity characterized most TCR sequences.

This clone was seen once. The antigen is not known. Assay: immunoSEQ multiplex PCR; the TCRdb copy retains only in-frame clones and omits some. The table has 60,000 to 75,000 clones, approximately 96% seen once; the top ten hold approximately 1%. V lost 6 bases to trimming and J lost 6 bases; unmatched junction nucleotides: 3. The CDR3 is 13 amino acids. Germline CDR1 MNHEY, CDR2 SVGAGI. The receptor was isolated from a young man in good health and CMV-seronegative. The chain links TRBV6-5 to TRBJ1-5, with 9 bases lining up with TRBD1. Sequenced sample: PBMCs. For the CDR3, the DNA is TGTGCCAGCAGCGGGACAGGGCTTCAGCCCCAGCATTTT. It translates to CASSGTGLQPQHF.